This T cell receptor (beta chain) originates from a study of shared clonotypes between healthy human individuals. On the study more broadly: A couple of female and a few male donors aged 18 to 49 were enrolled.

Only in-frame clones appear in the TCRdb table, and some are missing; sequencing was by immunoSEQ multiplex PCR. The sample consists of about 300,000 clones, under 80% of them appearing once. This CDR3 has 16 residues. Germline V gene lookup returns CDR1 SGHDN and CDR2 FVKESK. The V end was cut by 3 bases, the J end by 7 bases, with 19 bases between. The TCR comes from a man aged 25 to 40 in good health. This chain connects TRBV14 to TRBJ2-1, with D tentatively TRBD2 (6 bases). Sequencing was carried out using memory CD4+ T cells sorted from blood. Subset defined: CD45RA-negative fraction. The CDR3 loop is CASSQGAAGGGNEQFF. Written as DNA, the CDR3 is TGTGCCAGCAGCCAGGGAGCAGCGGGTGGCGGGAATGAGCAGTTCTTC.